Each of the 16 T cell receptor beta chains below was sequenced from the same sample in a study of T cells after yellow fever vaccination. Using its own MiXCR run on the 5' RACE reads, TCRdb lists one record per CDR3 protein. The sample holds tens of thousands of distinct CDR3 sequences, around 3.5% seen once. The sequences come from PBMCs, either bulk or a sorted T-cell subset (CD4+, CD8+, memory, or dextramer-sorted; not recorded which), collected roughly 46 days after the first yellow fever vaccination. Every receptor here comes from a man aged 18-30 years who received the YFV17D yellow fever vaccine.

At least ten counts were recorded for this clonotype. This sequence joins TRBV7-3 and TRBJ2-3, with TRBD2 as a possible D gene (5 bases). Germline CDR1 reads SGHTA; CDR2 reads FQGTGA. Trimming cost V 5 bases and J 3 bases, with 15 bases left between them. This CDR3 is 15 amino acids long. Here the CDR3 reads CASSELGSGTDTQYF. The CDR3 DNA sequence: TGTGCCAGCAGCGAACTAGGTTCGGGGACAGATACGCAGTATTTT.

This clonotype was counted at least ten times. This chain connects TRBV12-3 or TRBV12-4 to TRBJ2-3, with D perhaps matching TRBD1 (6 bases). Trimming pared 6 bases from V and 7 bases from J, leaving 17 bases between. The CDR3 covers 14 residues. The CDR3 here is CASSPQIGGYTQYF. In DNA form, the CDR3 reads TGTGCCAGCAGCCCACAGATTGGGGGCTATACGCAGTATTTT.

The table lists this clonotype with many counts. The chain has TRBV6-2 or TRBV6-3 and TRBJ2-7, with TRBD2 matching over 8 bases. Looked up from germline, CDR1 is MNHEY and CDR2 is SVGEGT. The junction had 8 bases not matched to a gene; V was cut back by 6 bases and J by 1 base. The CDR3 sequence is 15 residues long. The CDR3 protein is CASRPRTSRSYEQYF. The CDR3 DNA reads as TGTGCCAGCAGACCCCGGACTAGCCGATCCTACGAGCAGTACTTC.

This clonotype was picked up many times. The rearrangement joins TRBV5-1 to TRBJ2-5, with D possibly being TRBD1 (5 bases). CDR1 is SGHRS, CDR2 YFSETQ, per germline. The CDR3 totals 14 residues. With 0 bases removed from V and 7 bases from J, the gap between germline ends came to 13 bases. CDR3 nucleotide sequence: TGCGCCAGCAGCTTGGCCGTGACAGAGAGGACCCAGTACTTC. Translated, it gives CASSLAVTERTQYF. The full variable domain, rest sourced from reference TRBV5-1 and TRBJ2-5, is KAGVTQTPRYLIKTRGQQVTLSCSPISGHRSVSWYQQTPGQGLQFLFEYFSETQRNKGNFPGRFSGRQFSNSRSEMNVSTLELGDSALYLCASSLAVTERTQYFGPGTRLLVL.

This clonotype has at least ten counts. The chain recombines TRBV7-2 with TRBJ1-3, with 7 bases fitting TRBD1. This CDR3 has 12 residues. After removal of 4 bases from V and 7 bases from J, the junction contained 1 base not matched to a gene. CDR1 is SGHTA and CDR2 is FQGNSA in the germline V gene. The CDR3 nucleotides are TGTGCCAGCAGCTCAGGGGGTAACACCATATATTTT. It codes for CASSSGGNTIYF.

This clonotype was counted at least ten times. The rearrangement joins TRBV4-3 to TRBJ2-7; TRBD1 might be the D (6 bases). CDR1 and CDR2 (germline): LGHNA, YSLEER. The CDR3 is 14 residues long. Trimming pared 0 bases from V and 6 bases from J, leaving 12 bases between. CDR3 loop: CASSQEAGVGEQYV. As DNA, the CDR3 is TGCGCCAGCAGCCAAGAGGCAGGGGTGGGCGAGCAGTACGTC.

This clonotype was seen many times. This sequence joins TRBV5-1 and TRBJ2-1, with a weak D call TRBD1 (8 bases). The CDR3 spans 14 residues. Trimming took 0 bases from V and 7 from J, leaving 11 bases between them. Germline CDR1 reads SGHRS; CDR2 reads YFSETQ. DNA of the CDR3: TGCGCCAGCAGCTTGGAACAGGGGGGGAATGAGCAGTTCTTC. It is translated as CASSLEQGGNEQFF. Drawing the rest from reference TRBV5-1 and TRBJ2-1, the complete variable domain is KAGVTQTPRYLIKTRGQQVTLSCSPISGHRSVSWYQQTPGQGLQFLFEYFSETQRNKGNFPGRFSGRQFSNSRSEMNVSTLELGDSALYLCASSLEQGGNEQFFGPGTRLTVL.

Ten or more counts support this clonotype. The chain employs TRBV10-2 and TRBJ2-3; 9 nucleotides line up with TRBD2. This CDR3 is 14 amino acids long. Trimming cost V 8 bases and J 2 bases; bases outside gene matches: 5. The V gene's germline CDR1 is WSHSY and CDR2 SAAADI. The CDR3 region is CASESGGNTDTQYF. The CDR3 nucleotides read TGCGCCAGCGAGAGCGGGGGGAACACAGATACGCAGTATTTT.

At least ten counts were recorded for this clonotype. This rearrangement joins TRBV2 to TRBJ2-7; no clear D gene. The CDR3 runs to 11 residues. Germline V gives CDR1 SNHLY, CDR2 FYNNEI. Trimming stripped 8 bases from V and 3 bases from J, with 8 bases between. The CDR3, as DNA: TGTGCCAGCCGGGTGTACTACGAGCAGTACTTC. It specifies CASRVYYEQYF.

The sample holds many counts of this clonotype. The chain carries TRBV9 and TRBJ2-3; D is unclear. CDR3 length: 14 residues. Germline V lookup: CDR1 SGDLS, CDR2 YYNGEE. Trimming cost V 3 bases and J 2 bases, with 10 bases left between them. The chain's CDR3 is CASSGGLLTDTQYF. The CDR3 bases are TGTGCCAGCAGCGGTGGGCTCCTCACAGATACGCAGTATTTT.

This clonotype was counted at least ten times. The chain links TRBV7-9 to TRBJ1-2; a possible D gene is TRBD1 (6 bases). CDR1 is SEHNR and CDR2 is FQNEAQ in the germline V gene (reference sequence). This CDR3 contains 15 residues. Deletions cut 4 bases from V and 8 bases from J, with 20 bases between. DNA for the CDR3: TGTGCCAGCAGCTCAGCTGTTGGGGGGCGGGGAGGCTACACCTTC. Residues: CASSSAVGGRGGYTF.

This clonotype showed up many times. The rearrangement joins TRBV5-1 to TRBJ1-5; TRBD1 matches 7 bases. The germline CDR1 and CDR2 sequences are SGHRS and YFSETQ. V lost 0 bases to trimming and J lost 5 bases; unmatched junction nucleotides: 5. CDR3 length: 15 residues. In nucleotides, the CDR3 is TGCGCCAGCAGCTTGGGGGGACAGTTGGATCAGCCCCAGCATTTT. Translated: CASSLGGQLDQPQHF.

In its sample, this clonotype was seen many times. The CDR3 sequence: CASSLQGAGWDTQYF. DNA of the CDR3: TGTGCCAGCAGTTTGCAGGGGGCGGGATGGGATACGCAGTATTTT. The chain links TRBV28 to TRBJ2-3; 8 bases match TRBD1. Unmatched junction bases numbered 8, after V lost 3 bases and J lost 6 bases. This CDR3 is built from 15 residues. Germline V gene sequence: CDR1 MDHEN, CDR2 SYDVKM.

This clonotype was seen repeatedly, ten times or more. The V call is TRBV20-1, the J call TRBJ1-2; TRBD1 aligns across 7 bases. The germline CDR1 and CDR2 sequences are DFQATT and SNEGSKA (reference sequence). Trimming took 4 bases from V and 3 from J; bases not matched to a gene: 11. CDR3 length: 15 residues. The CDR3 DNA sequence: TGCAGTGCTACATTGTTAGGGGGCGCCGACTATGGCTACACCTTC. Residues: CSATLLGGADYGYTF.

Ten or more counts support this clonotype. This sequence joins TRBV4-2 and TRBJ2-5; no definite D call. V lost 4 bases, J lost 1 base, and 13 bases lay in between. CDR1 is LGHNA, CDR2 YNFKEQ, per germline. This CDR3 has 15 amino acids. DNA for the CDR3: TGTGCCAGCAGCCTTTCTCCCGGCAGCCAAGAGACCCAGTACTTC. This translates into CASSLSPGSQETQYF.

This clonotype was seen a few times. The rearrangement uses TRBV5-8 and TRBJ1-2; D unresolved. The CDR3 has 15 residues. Trimming pared 0 bases from V and 4 bases from J, leaving 13 bases between. CDR1 SGHTS and CDR2 YDEGEE come from the germline V gene. Here the CDR3 DNA reads TGTGCCAGCAGCTTGGCCGAAACGGGCCTCTATGGCTACACCTTC. Residues: CASSLAETGLYGYTF.